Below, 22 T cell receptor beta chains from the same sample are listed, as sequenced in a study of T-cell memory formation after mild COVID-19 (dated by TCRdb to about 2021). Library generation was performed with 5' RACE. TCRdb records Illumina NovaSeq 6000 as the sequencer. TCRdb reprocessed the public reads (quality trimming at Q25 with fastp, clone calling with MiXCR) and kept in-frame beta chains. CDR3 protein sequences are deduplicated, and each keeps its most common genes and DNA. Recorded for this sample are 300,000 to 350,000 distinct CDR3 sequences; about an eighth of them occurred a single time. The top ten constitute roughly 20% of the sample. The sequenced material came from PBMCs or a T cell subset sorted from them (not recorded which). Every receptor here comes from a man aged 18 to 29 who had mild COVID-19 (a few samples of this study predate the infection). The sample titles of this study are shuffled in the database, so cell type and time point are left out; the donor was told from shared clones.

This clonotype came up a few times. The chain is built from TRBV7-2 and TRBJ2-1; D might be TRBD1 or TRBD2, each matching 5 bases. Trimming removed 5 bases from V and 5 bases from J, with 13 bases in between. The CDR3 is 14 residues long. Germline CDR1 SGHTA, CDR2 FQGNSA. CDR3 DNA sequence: TGTGCCAGCAGCAAGATGGGACCGGACAATGAGCAGTTCTTC. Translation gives CASSKMGPDNEQFF.

DNA of the CDR3: TGTGCCAGCAGTTACGAACCGGGGGCCGGTCAGCCCCAGCATTTT. This gives the protein CASSYEPGAGQPQHF. This chain joins TRBV6-6 and TRBJ1-5; D possibly corresponds to TRBD1 (6 bases). V lost 2 bases and J lost 6, with 14 bases in between. In germline, CDR1 is MNHNY, CDR2 SVGAGI (reference sequence). This CDR3 is built from 15 residues.

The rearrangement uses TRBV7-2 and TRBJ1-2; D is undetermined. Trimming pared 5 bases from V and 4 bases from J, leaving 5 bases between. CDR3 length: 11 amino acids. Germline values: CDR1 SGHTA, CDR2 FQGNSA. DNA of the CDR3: TGTGCCAGCAGCCAACGCTATGGCTACACCTTC. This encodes CASSQRYGYTF.

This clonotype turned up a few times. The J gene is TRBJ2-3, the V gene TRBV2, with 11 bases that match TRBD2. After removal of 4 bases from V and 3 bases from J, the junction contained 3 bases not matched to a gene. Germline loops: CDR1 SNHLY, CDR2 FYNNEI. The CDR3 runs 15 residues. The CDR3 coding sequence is TGTGCCAGCAGTGGACGACTAGCGGGGACAGATACGCAGTATTTT. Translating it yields CASSGRLAGTDTQYF.

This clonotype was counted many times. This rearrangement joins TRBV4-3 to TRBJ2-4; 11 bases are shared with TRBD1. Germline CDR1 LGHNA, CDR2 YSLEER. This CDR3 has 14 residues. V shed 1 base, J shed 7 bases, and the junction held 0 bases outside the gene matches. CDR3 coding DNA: TGCGCCAGCAGCCAAGGGGACAGGGGGAACATTCAGTACTTC. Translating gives CASSQGDRGNIQYF.

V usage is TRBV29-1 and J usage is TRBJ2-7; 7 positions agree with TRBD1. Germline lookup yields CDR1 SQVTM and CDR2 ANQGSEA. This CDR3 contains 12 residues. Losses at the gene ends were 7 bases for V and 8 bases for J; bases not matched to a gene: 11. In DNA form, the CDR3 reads TGCAGCGCCACCACTCAGGGGGAGCAGCAGTACTTC. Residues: CSATTQGEQQYF.

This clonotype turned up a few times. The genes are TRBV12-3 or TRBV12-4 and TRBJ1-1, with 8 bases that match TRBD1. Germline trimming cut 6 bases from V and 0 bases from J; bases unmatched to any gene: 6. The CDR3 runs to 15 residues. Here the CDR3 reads CASRRTGFMNTEAFF. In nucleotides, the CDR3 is TGTGCCAGCAGACGGACAGGGTTTATGAACACTGAAGCTTTCTTT.

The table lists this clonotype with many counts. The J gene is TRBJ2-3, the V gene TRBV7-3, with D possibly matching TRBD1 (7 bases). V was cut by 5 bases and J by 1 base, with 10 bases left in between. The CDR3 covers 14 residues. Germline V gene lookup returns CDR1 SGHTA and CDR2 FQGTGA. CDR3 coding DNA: TGTGCCAGCAGCCCCAGGGGGGGCACAGATACGCAGTATTTT. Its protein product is CASSPRGGTDTQYF. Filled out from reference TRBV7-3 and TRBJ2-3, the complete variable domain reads GAGVSQTPSNKVTEKGKYVELRCDPISGHTALYWYRQSLGQGPEFLIYFQGTGAADDSGLPNDRFFAVRPEGSVSTLKIQRTERGDSAVYLCASSPRGGTDTQYFGPGTRLTVL.

The DNA for the CDR3 is TGTGCCAGCAGAATGGGACAGCTGGGGAGCTATGGCTACACCTTC. The encoded protein is CASRMGQLGSYGYTF. The chain uses TRBV6-5 and TRBJ1-2; 7 positions agree with TRBD1. There are 15 residues in the CDR3. V trimming: 6 bases; J trimming: 4 bases; junction bases outside the gene matches: 11. From germline, CDR1 is MNHEY and CDR2 SVGAGI.

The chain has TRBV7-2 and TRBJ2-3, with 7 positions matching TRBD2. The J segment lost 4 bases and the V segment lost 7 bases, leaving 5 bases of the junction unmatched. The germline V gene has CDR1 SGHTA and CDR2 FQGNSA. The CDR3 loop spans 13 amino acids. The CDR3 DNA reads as TGTGCCAGCAAACCCGCGGGGGCAGATACGCAGTATTTT. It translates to CASKPAGADTQYF.

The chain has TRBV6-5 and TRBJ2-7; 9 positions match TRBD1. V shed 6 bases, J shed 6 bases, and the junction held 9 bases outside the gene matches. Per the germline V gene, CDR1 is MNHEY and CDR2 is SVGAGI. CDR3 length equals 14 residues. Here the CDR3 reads CASSVTGGSGEQYF. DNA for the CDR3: TGTGCCAGCAGCGTGACAGGGGGATCTGGCGAGCAGTACTTC.

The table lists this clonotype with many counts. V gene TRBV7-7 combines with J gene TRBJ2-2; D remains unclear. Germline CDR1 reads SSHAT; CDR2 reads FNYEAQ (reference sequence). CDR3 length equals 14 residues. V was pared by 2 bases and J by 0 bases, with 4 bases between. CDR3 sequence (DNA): TGTGCCAGCAGCTTACGTCCGAACACCGGGGAGCTGTTTTTT. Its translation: CASSLRPNTGELFF.

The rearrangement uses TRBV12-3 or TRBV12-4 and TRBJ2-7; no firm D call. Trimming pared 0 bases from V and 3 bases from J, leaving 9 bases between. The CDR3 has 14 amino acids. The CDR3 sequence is CASSLAPKYYEQYF. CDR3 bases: TGTGCCAGCAGTTTAGCCCCTAAATACTACGAGCAGTACTTC.

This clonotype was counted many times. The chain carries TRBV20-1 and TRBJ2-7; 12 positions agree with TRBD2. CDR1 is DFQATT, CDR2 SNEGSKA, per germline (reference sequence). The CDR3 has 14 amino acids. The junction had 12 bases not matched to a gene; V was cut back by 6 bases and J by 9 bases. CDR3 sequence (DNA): TGCAGTGCCCAGAGGTCTAGCGGGGGGGCCAGGCAGTACGTC. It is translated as CSAQRSSGGARQYV.

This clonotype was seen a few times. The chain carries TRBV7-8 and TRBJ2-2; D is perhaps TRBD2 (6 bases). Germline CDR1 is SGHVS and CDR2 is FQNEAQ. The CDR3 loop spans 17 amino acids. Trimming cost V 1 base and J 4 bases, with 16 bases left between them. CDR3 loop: CASSLGAGWGRTGELFF. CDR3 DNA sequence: TGTGCCAGCAGCTTAGGGGCGGGATGGGGTCGCACCGGGGAGCTGTTTTTT.

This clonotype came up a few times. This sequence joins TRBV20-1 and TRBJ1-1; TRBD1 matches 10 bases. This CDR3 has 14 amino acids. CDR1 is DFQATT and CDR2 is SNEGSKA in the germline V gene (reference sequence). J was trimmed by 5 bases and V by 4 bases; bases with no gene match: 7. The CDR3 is CSAIQRTGGTEAFF. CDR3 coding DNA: TGCAGTGCTATCCAAAGGACAGGGGGAACTGAAGCTTTCTTT.

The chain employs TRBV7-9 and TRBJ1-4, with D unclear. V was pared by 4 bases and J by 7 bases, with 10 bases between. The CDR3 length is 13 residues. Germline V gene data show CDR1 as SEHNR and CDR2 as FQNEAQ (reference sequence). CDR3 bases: TGTGCCAGCAGCTCGAGCGGGATTGAAAAACTGTTTTTT. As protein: CASSSSGIEKLFF.

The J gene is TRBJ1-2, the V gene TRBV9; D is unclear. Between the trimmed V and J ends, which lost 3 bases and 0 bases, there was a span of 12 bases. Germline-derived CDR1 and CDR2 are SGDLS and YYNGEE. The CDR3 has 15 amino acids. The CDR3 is CASSAPGPTNYGYTF. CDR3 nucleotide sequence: TGTGCCAGCAGCGCCCCGGGCCCCACTAACTATGGCTACACCTTC. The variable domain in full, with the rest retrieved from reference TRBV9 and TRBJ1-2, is DSGVTQTPKHLITATGQRVTLRCSPRSGDLSVYWYQQSLDQGLQFLIQYYNGEERAKGNILERFSAQQFPDLHSELNLSSLELGDSALYFCASSAPGPTNYGYTFGSGTRLTVV.

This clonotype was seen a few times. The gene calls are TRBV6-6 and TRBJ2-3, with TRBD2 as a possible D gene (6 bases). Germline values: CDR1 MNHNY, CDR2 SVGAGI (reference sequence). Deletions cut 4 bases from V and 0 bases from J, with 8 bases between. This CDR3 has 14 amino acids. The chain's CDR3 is CASSSSASTDTQYF. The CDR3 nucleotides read TGTGCCAGCAGTTCTAGCGCTAGCACAGATACGCAGTATTTT.

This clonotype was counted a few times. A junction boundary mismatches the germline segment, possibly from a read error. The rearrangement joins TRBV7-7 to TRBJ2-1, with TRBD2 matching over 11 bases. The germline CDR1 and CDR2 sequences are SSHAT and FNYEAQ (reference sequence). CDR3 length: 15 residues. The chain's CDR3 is CASSLVSGGANEQFF. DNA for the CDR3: TGTGCTAGCAGCTTAGTTAGCGGGGGGGCCAATGAGCAGTTCTTC.

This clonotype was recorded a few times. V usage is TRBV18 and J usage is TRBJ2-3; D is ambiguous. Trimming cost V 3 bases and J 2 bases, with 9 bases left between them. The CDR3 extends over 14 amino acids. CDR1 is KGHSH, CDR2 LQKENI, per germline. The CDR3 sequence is CASSPSGYTDTQYF. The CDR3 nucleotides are TGTGCCAGCTCACCGTCCGGATACACAGATACGCAGTATTTT.

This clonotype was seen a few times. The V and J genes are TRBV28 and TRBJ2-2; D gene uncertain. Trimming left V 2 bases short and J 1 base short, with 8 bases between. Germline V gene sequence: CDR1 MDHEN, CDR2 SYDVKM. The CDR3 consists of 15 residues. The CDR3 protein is CASSLMGMNTGELFF. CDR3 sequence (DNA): TGTGCCAGCAGTTTAATGGGGATGAACACCGGGGAGCTGTTTTTT.